This TCR beta chain was sequenced for a study of T cell repertoires in cytomegalovirus infection. Study information: Both a matching HLA type and CMV infection were indicated by public TCR beta signatures.

Regarding the study as a whole: There were HLA-C-restricted CMV-specific TCR beta clonotypes dominating the ex vivo response.

TCRdb re-called the reads through MiXCR, storing one row per CDR3 protein. Altogether around 450,000 distinct CDR3 sequences are present, roughly 31% being singletons, with the ten largest covering 12% to 15%. Per the germline V gene, CDR1 is KGHSH and CDR2 is LQKENI. The CDR3 extends over 13 amino acids. The germline V and J ends were trimmed by 5 bases and 2 bases, with 10 bases remaining between them. Comments on this clonotype: The antigen is unknown.

The sample was PBMCs. The sequence was obtained from a human donor in good health (CMV status not recorded). Some clones in this sample may be carry-over from other donors' samples. The gene calls are TRBV18 and TRBJ2-7; D uncertain. The CDR3 DNA follows: TGTGCCAGCTCAGACCTTAATACCTACGAGCAGTACTTC. Protein: CASSDLNTYEQYF.